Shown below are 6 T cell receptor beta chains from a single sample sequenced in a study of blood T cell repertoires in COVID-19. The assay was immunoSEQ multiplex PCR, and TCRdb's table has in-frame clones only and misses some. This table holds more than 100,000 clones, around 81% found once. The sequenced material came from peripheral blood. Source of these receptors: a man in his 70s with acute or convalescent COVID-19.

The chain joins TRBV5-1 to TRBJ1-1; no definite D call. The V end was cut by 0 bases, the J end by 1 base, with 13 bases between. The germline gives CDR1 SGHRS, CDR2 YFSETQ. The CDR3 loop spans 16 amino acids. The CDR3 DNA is TGCGCCAGCAGCTTGGTCGGTTTGAGGTCGAACACTGAAGCTTTCTTT. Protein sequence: CASSLVGLRSNTEAFF.

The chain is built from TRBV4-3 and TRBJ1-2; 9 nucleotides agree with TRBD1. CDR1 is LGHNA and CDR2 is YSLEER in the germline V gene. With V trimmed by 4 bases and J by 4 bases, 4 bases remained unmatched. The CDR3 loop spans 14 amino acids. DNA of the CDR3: TGCGCCAGCAGCCGAGGACAGGGGACCTATGGCTACACCTTC. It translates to CASSRGQGTYGYTF.

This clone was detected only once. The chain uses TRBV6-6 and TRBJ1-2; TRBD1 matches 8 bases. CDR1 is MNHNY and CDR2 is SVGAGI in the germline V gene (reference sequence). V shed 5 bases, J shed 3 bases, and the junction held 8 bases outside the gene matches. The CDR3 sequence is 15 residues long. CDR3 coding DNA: TGTGCCAGCAGTACAAGGACAGGGAGGGACTATGGCTACACCTTC. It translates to CASSTRTGRDYGYTF.

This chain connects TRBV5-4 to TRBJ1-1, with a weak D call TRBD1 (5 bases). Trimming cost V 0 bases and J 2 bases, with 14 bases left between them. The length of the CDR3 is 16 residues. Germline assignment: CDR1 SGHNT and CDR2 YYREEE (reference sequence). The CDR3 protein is CASSLDGGTFNTEAFF. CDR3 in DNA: TGTGCCAGCAGCTTGGACGGAGGGACTTTTAACACTGAAGCTTTCTTT. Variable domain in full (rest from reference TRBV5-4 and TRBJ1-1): ETGVTQSPTHLIKTRGQQVTLRCSSQSGHNTVSWYQQALGQGPQFIFQYYREEENGRGNFPPRFSGLQFPNYSSELNVNALELDDSALYLCASSLDGGTFNTEAFFGQGTRLTVV.

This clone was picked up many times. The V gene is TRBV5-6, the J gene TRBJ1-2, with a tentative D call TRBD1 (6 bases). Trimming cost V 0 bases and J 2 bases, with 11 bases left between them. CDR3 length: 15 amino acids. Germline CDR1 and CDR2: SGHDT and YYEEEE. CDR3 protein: CASSLERGSNYGYTF. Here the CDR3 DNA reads TGTGCCAGCAGCTTGGAGAGGGGGTCCAACTATGGCTACACCTTC.

The CDR3 DNA reads as TGTGCCAGCAGCTTCACCCCAGTCACAGGGATAGTGGAGACCCAGTACTTC. Its protein is CASSFTPVTGIVETQYF. The chain combines TRBV5-6 with TRBJ2-5; a possible D gene is TRBD1 (6 bases). CDR1 SGHDT and CDR2 YYEEEE come from the germline V gene. V was cut by 2 bases and J by 5 bases, with 22 bases left in between. The CDR3 has 17 residues.